What follows are 16 T cell receptor beta chains derived from one specimen sequenced in a study of shared clonotypes between healthy human individuals. TCRdb's copy holds only in-frame clones and misses some; the assay was immunoSEQ multiplex PCR. This sample has around 2,000,000 clones, with about 95% found just once. Terminally differentiated effector memory CD45RA+ cells were left out of the naive CD8 fraction, which was CD45RO-negative and positively selected for CCR7. The sequenced sample consisted of naive CD8+ T cells sorted from blood. Receptors were obtained from a man between 18 and 29 years old in good health.

This clone was seen only once. This chain uses TRBV12-5 with TRBJ1-1; no clear D gene. Germline values: CDR1 LGHNT, CDR2 FRNRAP. CDR3 length equals 15 residues. Trimming stripped 1 base from V and 3 bases from J, with 12 bases between. CDR3 residues: CASGLGRVGDTEAFF. In DNA form, the CDR3 reads TGTGCTAGTGGTTTGGGAAGGGTCGGGGACACTGAAGCTTTCTTT.

The chain couples TRBV28 to TRBJ1-6; D possibly corresponds to TRBD1 (5 bases). Looked up from germline, CDR1 is MDHEN and CDR2 is SYDVKM. This CDR3 contains 14 residues. V was trimmed by 6 bases and J by 6 bases, leaving 12 bases between them. The CDR3 nucleotides are TGTGCCAGCAGCTGGGACCTACCTAATTCACCCCTCCACTTT. Amino acids: CASSWDLPNSPLHF.

V is TRBV4-3 and J is TRBJ2-1; 9 nucleotides agree with TRBD2. J was trimmed by 6 bases and V by 0 bases; bases with no gene match: 6. The germline gives CDR1 LGHNA, CDR2 YSLEER. The CDR3 covers 16 residues. CDR3 sequence (DNA): TGCGCCAGCAGCCAAGATCCTAGCGGGGACCTCAATGAGCAGTTCTTC. It specifies CASSQDPSGDLNEQFF.

The chain combines TRBV5-5 with TRBJ2-7; TRBD1 agrees at 9 bases. With V trimmed by 2 bases and J by 6 bases, 6 bases remained unmatched. The germline CDR1 and CDR2 sequences are SGHKS and YYEKEE (reference sequence). This CDR3 contains 14 residues. The CDR3 is CASSFGTGLFEQYF. As DNA, the CDR3 is TGTGCCAGCAGCTTTGGGACAGGGCTCTTCGAGCAGTACTTC.

The chain has TRBV21-1 and TRBJ2-3; the D call in the table, TRBD1, was not verified against the DNA. TRBV21-1 is given as a pseudogene. The CDR3 runs 11 residues. CDR3 amino acids: CASRRDSSAYF. Written as DNA, the CDR3 is TGTGCCAGCAGACGGGACAGCAGTGCGTATTTT.

The chain uses TRBV30 and TRBJ2-3, with a tentative D call TRBD1 (6 bases). The germline gives CDR1 GTSNPN, CDR2 SVGIG (reference sequence). V lost 5 bases and J lost 5, with 17 bases in between. The CDR3 length is 14 residues. The CDR3 here is CAWGTLGFGDTQYF. CDR3 bases: TGTGCCTGGGGGACACTCGGATTCGGAGATACGCAGTATTTT.

Of note for this clone: The sample carries other DNA sequences with the same CDR3. The rearrangement joins TRBV28 to TRBJ1-3; D might be TRBD1 (5 bases). Germline V gene sequence: CDR1 MDHEN, CDR2 SYDVKM. The CDR3 is 15 residues long. Trimming removed 2 bases from V and 0 bases from J, with 8 bases in between. The CDR3 spells CASSLDRNSGNTIYF. The CDR3 region has the DNA TGTGCCAGCAGTTTAGACAGAAACTCTGGAAACACCATATATTTT.

V and J are TRBV7-2 and TRBJ1-1; D perhaps matches TRBD1 (5 bases). There are 16 residues in the CDR3. The V gene lost 3 bases and the J gene lost 0 bases, with 14 bases spanning the gap. Germline CDR1 reads SGHTA; CDR2 reads FQGNSA. CDR3 nucleotide sequence: TGTGCCAGCAGCTTCCTTGAGTGGACACTGAACACTGAAGCTTTCTTT. Translating it yields CASSFLEWTLNTEAFF.

This chain links TRBV11-2 with TRBJ1-2, with D maybe TRBD1 (6 bases). The CDR3 sequence is 12 residues long. The V gene lost 4 bases and the J gene lost 7 bases, with 10 bases spanning the gap. CDR1 SGHAT and CDR2 FQNNGV come from the germline V gene. Here the CDR3 reads CASSSARGGYTF. CDR3 nucleotides: TGTGCCAGCAGCTCGGCCAGGGGTGGCTACACCTTC.

This clone was recorded only once. The genes are TRBV10-3 and TRBJ2-7; tentative D call: TRBD1 (6 bases). The CDR3 contains 13 residues. Trimming left V 8 bases short and J 7 bases short, with 18 bases between. Germline values: CDR1 ENHRY, CDR2 SYGVKD. The CDR3: CAIGDTYTEEQYF. In DNA form, the CDR3 reads TGTGCCATCGGGGACACGTATACAGAGGAGCAGTACTTC.

As regards this clone: This sample also contains other DNA sequences that code for the same CDR3. The genes are TRBV13 and TRBJ1-1, with D tentatively TRBD1 (6 bases). The germline gives CDR1 PRHDT, CDR2 FYEKMQ (reference sequence). The CDR3 has 14 amino acids. Trimming took 3 bases from V and 2 from J, leaving 10 bases between them. CDR3 in DNA: TGTGCCAGCAGCTTGGGGGGCGGCAACACTGAAGCTTTCTTT. Amino acid sequence: CASSLGGGNTEAFF.

The V gene is TRBV23-1, the J gene TRBJ2-6; the match to TRBD1 covers 8 bases. TRBV23-1 is annotated as an ORF whose role is uncertain. V lost 6 bases and J lost 3; bases outside the gene matches: 13. The CDR3 consists of 18 residues. CDR3 coding DNA: TGCGCCAGCAGCCTTGGACAGGGAGTAACTTATGGGGCCAACGTCCTGACTTTC. Translating gives CASSLGQGVTYGANVLTF.

V gene TRBV9 combines with J gene TRBJ2-3; 9 positions match TRBD2. With V trimmed by 4 bases and J by 4 bases, 10 bases remained unmatched. The CDR3 runs 16 residues. From germline, CDR1 is SGDLS and CDR2 YYNGEE. DNA of the CDR3: TGTGCCAGCAGCTCCCCCGGACTAGCGTCATCAGATACGCAGTATTTT. Encoded protein: CASSSPGLASSDTQYF.

J is TRBJ2-1 and V is TRBV7-9; 8 bases fit TRBD2. The CDR3 runs to 16 residues. The germline gives CDR1 SEHNR, CDR2 FQNEAQ (reference sequence). J lost 0 bases, V lost 4 bases, and 5 bases had no gene match. The CDR3: CASSSLTSGSYNEQFF. CDR3 coding DNA: TGTGCCAGCAGCTCCCTAACTAGCGGCTCCTACAATGAGCAGTTCTTC.

The chain uses TRBV2 and TRBJ2-3; TRBD2 matches at 8 bases. CDR3 length: 18 residues. Looked up from germline, CDR1 is SNHLY and CDR2 is FYNNEI. V shed 0 bases, J shed 3 bases, and the junction held 11 bases outside the gene matches. CDR3 in DNA: TGTGCCAGCAGTGAAGCGCTTCCGGCTAGCGGGTTTACAGATACGCAGTATTTT. It is translated as CASSEALPASGFTDTQYF.

This chain links TRBV7-3 with TRBJ1-1, with D possibly matching TRBD1 (5 bases). The germline V gene has CDR1 SGHTA and CDR2 FQGTGA. There are 14 residues in the CDR3. Deletions cut 5 bases from V and 5 bases from J, with 15 bases between. CDR3 amino acids: CASSLDPKGTEAFF. The CDR3 bases are TGTGCCAGCAGCCTCGACCCCAAGGGGACTGAAGCTTTCTTT.